This passage covers 8 T cell receptor beta chains from one sample sequenced in a study of blood T cells in healthy people across ages. A second PCR, run for about 7 to 11 cycles, used a sample-barcoded 5' primer plus a J-beta primer mix. MiXCR was run by TCRdb on the 5' RACE reads, yielding one entry per CDR3 protein. The data hold just under 750,000 distinct CDR3 sequences, with about 20% observed a single time. The sample was blood. These receptors were collected from a man aged 65 to 85 in good health.

This clonotype appeared a few times. This rearrangement joins TRBV25-1 to TRBJ2-5; D unclear. Germline loops: CDR1 MGHDK, CDR2 SYGVNS. This CDR3 is built from 12 residues. Trimming removed 6 bases at V and 4 bases at J, with 9 bases between. The CDR3 nucleotides read TGTGCCAGCAGCTTCCACCCAGAGACCCAGTACTTC. It yields the protein CASSFHPETQYF.

V usage is TRBV7-2 and J usage is TRBJ2-5, with a tentative D call TRBD2 (5 bases). The CDR3 runs to 13 residues. V shed 4 bases and J shed 7 bases, with 13 bases lying between them. Germline V gives CDR1 SGHTA, CDR2 FQGNSA. CDR3 in amino acids: CASSSSGEGTQYF. In nucleotides, the CDR3 is TGTGCCAGCAGCTCGTCGGGCGAGGGGACCCAGTACTTC. Complete variable domain (other parts from reference TRBV7-2 and TRBJ2-5): GAGVSQSPSNKVTEKGKDVELRCDPISGHTALYWYRQSLGQGLEFLIYFQGNSAPDKSGLPSDRFSAERTGGSVSTLTIQRTQQEDSAVYLCASSSSGEGTQYFGPGTRLLVL.

V gene TRBV3-1 combines with J gene TRBJ1-3; D remains unclear. The CDR3 extends over 14 amino acids. Germline V gene lookup returns CDR1 LGHDT and CDR2 YNNKEL (reference sequence). Trimming removed 7 bases at V and 3 bases at J, with 13 bases between. DNA for the CDR3: TGTGCCAGCACCCCGAGGAGGGATGGAAACACCATATATTTT. Encoded protein: CASTPRRDGNTIYF.

V and J are TRBV18 and TRBJ2-7, with a tentative D call TRBD2 (5 bases). Germline CDR1 KGHSH, CDR2 LQKENI. V was trimmed by 4 bases and J by 4 bases, leaving 11 bases between them. The CDR3 is 13 amino acids. The CDR3, as DNA: TGTGCCAGCTCACAATCGGGGAAGTACGAGCAGTACGTC. Translation: CASSQSGKYEQYV.

The chain joins TRBV29-1 to TRBJ2-5; D is possibly TRBD2 (6 bases). This CDR3 comprises 13 residues. V dropped 6 bases and J dropped 4 bases, with 15 bases sitting between them. Germline CDR1 reads SQVTM; CDR2 reads ANQGSEA. In DNA, the CDR3 is TGCAGCGTGGGGGGACCCACGGGAGAGACCCAGTACTTC. Translated: CSVGGPTGETQYF. Full variable domain (outside the CDR3, taken from reference TRBV29-1 and TRBJ2-5): SAVISQKPSRDICQRGTSLTIQCQVDSQVTMMFWYRQQPGQSLTLIATANQGSEATYESGFVIDKFPISRPNLTFSTLTVSNMSPEDSSIYLCSVGGPTGETQYFGPGTRLLVL.

The table lists this clonotype with a few counts. The chain combines TRBV6-5 with TRBJ1-2; D gene ambiguous. CDR1 and CDR2 (germline): MNHEY, SVGAGI. V lost 0 bases and J lost 7, with 9 bases in between. This CDR3 has 13 amino acids. CDR3 amino acids: CASSYSVVVGYTF. DNA of the CDR3: TGTGCCAGCAGTTACTCAGTGGTTGTTGGCTACACCTTC.

This clonotype was detected many times. The chain is built from TRBV7-2 and TRBJ2-1, with 8 nucleotides matching TRBD2. CDR1 is SGHTA, CDR2 FQGNSA, per germline. Trimming removed 2 bases from V and 6 bases from J; junction bases left unmatched: 6. CDR3 length equals 15 residues. This CDR3 reads CASSLMGLGANEQFF. In DNA form, the CDR3 reads TGTGCCAGCAGCTTAATGGGACTAGGGGCCAATGAGCAGTTCTTC.

This chain uses TRBV20-1 with TRBJ1-2; TRBD1 matches at 7 bases. Germline CDR1 is DFQATT and CDR2 is SNEGSKA (reference sequence). This CDR3 region has 13 residues. The trim removed 5 bases at V and 3 bases at J, leaving 6 bases unmatched. CDR3 residues: CSAYRGSDYGYTF. For the CDR3, the DNA is TGCAGTGCTTACAGGGGTAGTGACTATGGCTACACCTTC.